Presented here are 23 T cell receptor beta chains from one specimen sequenced in a study of control samples from healthy donors and cancer patients. The assay was immunoSEQ multiplex PCR, and TCRdb's table has in-frame clones only and misses some. The sample yields fewer than 90,000 clones, 85% to 90% seen once. The source material was PBMCs. Receptors were obtained from a woman aged 55-70 years with head and neck cancer.

V and J are TRBV6-6 and TRBJ2-3, with 8 bases fitting TRBD1. The V gene end was trimmed by 5 bases and the J gene end by 0 bases; junction bases not matched to a gene: 22. Per the germline V gene, CDR1 is MNHNY and CDR2 is SVGAGI (reference sequence). The CDR3 has 21 amino acids. CDR3 nucleotides: TGTGCCAGCAGTCCTACGATCCCGGGACAGGTCCTCCACGAAAGCACAGATACGCAGTATTTT. Encoded protein: CASSPTIPGQVLHESTDTQYF.

By its share, this clone is medium-sized. This rearrangement joins TRBV28 to TRBJ1-2, with a possible D match to TRBD1 (5 bases). The CDR3 contains 15 residues. Germline-derived CDR1 and CDR2 are MDHEN and SYDVKM. The V end lost 5 bases, the J end lost 2 bases, and 15 bases lay between the germline ends. The DNA for the CDR3 is TGTGCCAGCAGTCCCCCCAGCTGGGGCAACTATGGCTACACCTTC. Residues: CASSPPSWGNYGYTF.

This sequence joins TRBV28 and TRBJ1-5; no firm D call. The CDR3 covers 13 residues. The germline gives CDR1 MDHEN, CDR2 SYDVKM. Trimming pared 7 bases from V and 1 base from J, leaving 8 bases between. The CDR3 region has the DNA TGTGCCAGCAAAGATGGGAGCAATCAGCCCCAGCATTTT. Translation: CASKDGSNQPQHF.

V and J are TRBV7-9 and TRBJ2-1; possible D gene TRBD2, 6 bases. Trimming shortened V by 2 bases and J by 8 bases, and 13 bases separated the two germline ends. In germline, CDR1 is SEHNR, CDR2 FQNEAQ (reference sequence). The length of the CDR3 is 14 residues. The CDR3, as DNA: TGTGCCAGCAGCTTAACCGGGAGCACAGATGAGCAGTTCTTC. Protein product: CASSLTGSTDEQFF.

The chain is built from TRBV24-1 and TRBJ2-3; D is unclear. Per germline, CDR1 KGHDR and CDR2 SFDVKD. The CDR3 spans 14 residues. V lost 0 bases and J lost 2, with 5 bases in between. This chain's CDR3 is CATSDLPYTDTQYF. In DNA, the CDR3 is TGTGCCACCAGTGATTTGCCGTACACAGATACGCAGTATTTT.

In its sample, this clone was seen once. Here the CDR3 reads CASSPSEISTDTQYF. Here the CDR3 DNA reads TGTGCCAGCTCACCAAGCGAGATTAGCACAGATACGCAGTATTTT. This rearrangement joins TRBV18 to TRBJ2-3, with D unclear. The V end lost 2 bases, the J end lost 0 bases, and 9 bases lay between the germline ends. This CDR3 is 15 amino acids long. CDR1 is KGHSH, CDR2 LQKENI, per germline.

The rearrangement joins TRBV19 to TRBJ1-5; 7 nucleotides line up with TRBD1. Trimming removed 2 bases from V and 7 bases from J; junction bases left unmatched: 11. The CDR3 is 16 residues long. In germline, CDR1 is LNHDA, CDR2 SQIVND (reference sequence). The CDR3 loop is CASSIIGTEGKQPQHF. CDR3 nucleotides: TGTGCCAGTAGTATAATTGGGACAGAAGGAAAACAGCCCCAGCATTTT.

This clone was found once. The chain links TRBV6-2 or TRBV6-3 to TRBJ2-4; 9 bases agree with TRBD2. J gave up 1 base and V 2 bases, and 3 bases lay outside the gene matches. CDR1 and CDR2 from the germline V gene are MNHEY and SVGEGT. This CDR3 is built from 16 residues. CDR3 in amino acids: CASSYMSGRAKNIQYF. In nucleotides, the CDR3 is TGTGCCAGCAGTTACATGAGCGGGAGGGCCAAAAACATTCAGTACTTC.

This chain connects TRBV29-1 to TRBJ2-7; 9 nucleotides agree with TRBD2. Germline assignment: CDR1 SQVTM and CDR2 ANQGSEA. The length of the CDR3 is 15 residues. DNA for the CDR3: TGCACAACGTTGGAGGGCGGGAGGGCCGATTCCGAGCAGTACTTC. Protein sequence: CTTLEGGRADSEQYF.

This chain links TRBV28 with TRBJ2-5; D unclear. V lost 6 bases and J 3 bases, leaving 11 bases between the germline ends. Germline V gene sequence: CDR1 MDHEN, CDR2 SYDVKM. The CDR3 has 13 residues. The chain's CDR3 is CASRPTEEETQYF. In nucleotides, the CDR3 is TGTGCCAGCAGACCTACAGAAGAAGAGACCCAGTACTTC.

This chain's CDR3 is CASSAVGSPQHF. The CDR3 nucleotides read TGTGCCAGCAGTGCGGTGGGCTCTCCCCAGCATTTT. The chain links TRBV2 to TRBJ1-5; no definite D call. This CDR3 is built from 12 residues. The germline V gene encodes CDR1 SNHLY and CDR2 FYNNEI. Trimming stripped 4 bases from V and 10 bases from J, with 11 bases between.

The table lists this clone with a few counts. CDR3 sequence reads: CASSQDASGPSYEQYF. CDR3 sequence (DNA): TGTGCCAGCAGCCAAGATGCGTCAGGACCCTCCTACGAGCAGTACTTC. This chain links TRBV4-2 with TRBJ2-7; D is ambiguous. Germline CDR1 and CDR2: LGHNA and YNFKEQ. The CDR3 length is 16 residues. The ends were cut back, 0 bases at V and 0 bases at J, with 12 bases in the middle.

The rearrangement joins TRBV13 to TRBJ2-4; D possibly corresponds to TRBD2 (7 bases). CDR3 length equals 14 residues. V was pared by 3 bases and J by 9 bases, with 15 bases between. Looked up from germline, CDR1 is PRHDT and CDR2 is FYEKMQ (reference sequence). The CDR3 here is CASSLGGGLSIQYF. DNA of the CDR3: TGTGCCAGCAGCTTGGGAGGGGGGCTTAGCATTCAGTACTTC.

The V call is TRBV5-1, the J call TRBJ1-5; 7 bases agree with TRBD1. In germline, CDR1 is SGHRS, CDR2 YFSETQ. This CDR3 spans 15 amino acids. V gave up 0 bases and J gave up 2 bases; unmatched junction bases: 2. The CDR3 sequence: CASSLEGARNQPQHF. In DNA, the CDR3 is TGCGCCAGCAGCTTGGAGGGGGCGCGCAATCAGCCCCAGCATTTT.

The chain joins TRBV19 to TRBJ2-1; 10 positions agree with TRBD1. The CDR3 covers 15 residues. Looked up from germline, CDR1 is LNHDA and CDR2 is SQIVND (reference sequence). The J segment lost 4 bases and the V segment lost 4 bases, leaving 4 bases of the junction unmatched. CDR3 bases: TGTGCCAGTAGTACGGACAGGGGGGGATACAATGAGCAGTTCTTC. Protein sequence: CASSTDRGGYNEQFF.

This clone occurred a few times. This chain joins TRBV28 and TRBJ1-4, with D maybe TRBD1 (5 bases). Germline V gene sequence: CDR1 MDHEN, CDR2 SYDVKM. The CDR3 is 15 residues long. The V gene lost 6 bases and the J gene lost 1 base, with 12 bases spanning the gap. CDR3 loop: CASRSWGGTNEKLFF. CDR3 DNA sequence: TGTGCCAGCAGGTCGTGGGGGGGAACTAATGAAAAACTGTTTTTT.

The genes are TRBV27 and TRBJ2-1; D gene uncertain. The germline CDR1 and CDR2 sequences are MNHEY and SMNVEV (reference sequence). The CDR3 is 14 residues long. V was trimmed by 3 bases and J by 0 bases, leaving 6 bases between them. The CDR3: CASSLYSSYNEQFF. CDR3 bases: TGTGCCAGCAGTTTGTACAGCTCCTACAATGAGCAGTTCTTC.

The J gene is TRBJ1-4, the V gene TRBV5-6, with 9 bases that match TRBD1. This CDR3 has 14 amino acids. V lost 4 bases, J lost 7 bases, and 5 bases stayed unmatched. The V gene's germline CDR1 is SGHDT and CDR2 YYEEEE. The CDR3 here is CASSIGTGTEKLFF. In DNA, the CDR3 is TGTGCCAGCAGCATCGGGACAGGGACTGAAAAACTGTTTTTT.

This rearrangement joins TRBV6-5 to TRBJ1-6; D is perhaps TRBD1 (5 bases). The CDR3 spans 15 residues. Germline V gene sequence: CDR1 MNHEY, CDR2 SVGAGI. Trimming took 2 bases from V and 5 from J, leaving 10 bases between them. CDR3 loop: CASSYLRRDNSPLHF. CDR3 DNA: TGTGCCAGCAGTTACCTCCGCAGGGATAATTCACCCCTCCACTTT.

The CDR3 reads CAWSLNSYEQYF. As DNA, the CDR3 is TGTGCCTGGAGTCTCAACAGCTACGAGCAGTACTTC. This chain links TRBV30 with TRBJ2-7, with D uncertain. The ends were cut back, 2 bases at V and 3 bases at J, with 8 bases in the middle. The CDR3 has 12 amino acids. CDR1 and CDR2 (germline): GTSNPN, SVGIG (reference sequence). Complete variable domain (other parts from reference TRBV30 and TRBJ2-7): SQTIHQWPATLVQPVGSPLSLECTVEGTSNPNLYWYRQAAGRGLQLLFYSVGIGQISSEVPQNLSASRPQDRQFILSSKKLLLSDSGFYLCAWSLNSYEQYFGPGTRLTVT.

This rearrangement joins TRBV2 to TRBJ1-6; D might be TRBD1 (5 bases). This CDR3 has 16 residues. Between the trimmed V and J ends, which lost 5 bases and 7 bases, there was a span of 18 bases. Germline CDR1 is SNHLY and CDR2 is FYNNEI. Here the CDR3 DNA reads TGTGCCAGCAGTATCGGTCTCCCCGGGGGAAATTCACCCCTCCACTTT. This encodes CASSIGLPGGNSPLHF. The full variable domain, in which reference TRBV2 and TRBJ1-6 provide the parts outside the CDR3, is EPEVTQTPSHQVTQMGQEVILRCVPISNHLYFYWYRQILGQKVEFLVSFYNNEISEKSEIFDDQFSVERPDGSNFTLKIRSTKLEDSAMYFCASSIGLPGGNSPLHFGNGTRLTVT.

The J gene is TRBJ2-2, the V gene TRBV25-1; TRBD2 might be the D (6 bases). V dropped 8 bases and J dropped 1 base, with 11 bases sitting between them. Germline lookup yields CDR1 MGHDK and CDR2 SYGVNS. The CDR3 extends over 14 amino acids. CDR3 DNA: TGTGCCAGCTCCGGGACTCTGAACACCGGGGAGCTGTTTTTT. Translating it yields CASSGTLNTGELFF. Full variable domain (remainder filled in from reference TRBV25-1 and TRBJ2-2): EADIYQTPRYLVIGTGKKITLECSQTMGHDKMYWYQQDPGMELHLIHYSYGVNSTEKGDLSSESTVSRIRTEHFPLTLESARPSHTSQYLCASSGTLNTGELFFGEGSRLTVL.

This clone occurred a few times. The gene calls are TRBV6-5 and TRBJ1-5, with 8 bases that match TRBD1. The CDR3 covers 14 residues. The germline V gene encodes CDR1 MNHEY and CDR2 SVGAGI. Losses at the gene ends were 0 bases for V and 7 bases for J; bases not matched to a gene: 2. This CDR3 reads CASSYSTGVQPQHF. CDR3 DNA: TGTGCCAGCAGTTACTCGACAGGGGTGCAGCCCCAGCATTTT.